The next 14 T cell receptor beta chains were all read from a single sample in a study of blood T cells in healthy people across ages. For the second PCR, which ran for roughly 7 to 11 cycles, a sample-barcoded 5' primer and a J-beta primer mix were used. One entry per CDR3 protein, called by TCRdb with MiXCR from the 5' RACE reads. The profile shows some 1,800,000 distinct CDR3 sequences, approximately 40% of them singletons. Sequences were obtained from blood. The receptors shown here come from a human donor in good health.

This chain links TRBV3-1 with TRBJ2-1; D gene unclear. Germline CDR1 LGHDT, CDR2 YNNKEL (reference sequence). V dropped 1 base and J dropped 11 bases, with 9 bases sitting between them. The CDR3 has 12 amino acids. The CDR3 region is CASSQAREKQFF. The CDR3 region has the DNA TGTGCCAGCAGCCAAGCTAGGGAAAAGCAGTTCTTC.

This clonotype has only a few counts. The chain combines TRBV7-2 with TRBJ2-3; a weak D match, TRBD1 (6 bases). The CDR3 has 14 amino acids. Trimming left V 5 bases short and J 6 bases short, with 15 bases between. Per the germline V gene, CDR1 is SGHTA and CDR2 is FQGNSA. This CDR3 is CASSRRGLVDTQYF. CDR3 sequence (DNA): TGTGCCAGCAGCCGCAGGGGATTGGTGGATACGCAGTATTTT.

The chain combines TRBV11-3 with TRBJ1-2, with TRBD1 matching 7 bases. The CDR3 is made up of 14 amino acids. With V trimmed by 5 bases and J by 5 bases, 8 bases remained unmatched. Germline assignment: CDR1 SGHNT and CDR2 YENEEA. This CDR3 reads CASSPGQEAYGYTF. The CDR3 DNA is TGTGCCAGCAGCCCAGGACAGGAGGCATATGGCTACACCTTC.

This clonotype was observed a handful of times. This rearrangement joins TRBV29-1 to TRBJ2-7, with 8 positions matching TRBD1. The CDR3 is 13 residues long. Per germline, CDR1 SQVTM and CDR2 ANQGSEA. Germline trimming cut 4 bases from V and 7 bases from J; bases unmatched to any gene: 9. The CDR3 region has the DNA TGCAGCGTTGTTAGATCCGGGACAGGTGAGCAGTACTTC. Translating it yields CSVVRSGTGEQYF.

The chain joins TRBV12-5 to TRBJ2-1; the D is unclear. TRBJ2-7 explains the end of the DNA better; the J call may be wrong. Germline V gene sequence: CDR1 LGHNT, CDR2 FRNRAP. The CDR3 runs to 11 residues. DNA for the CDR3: TGTGCTAGTGGTTGGGGCTACGAGCAGTACTTC. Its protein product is CASGWGYEQYF.

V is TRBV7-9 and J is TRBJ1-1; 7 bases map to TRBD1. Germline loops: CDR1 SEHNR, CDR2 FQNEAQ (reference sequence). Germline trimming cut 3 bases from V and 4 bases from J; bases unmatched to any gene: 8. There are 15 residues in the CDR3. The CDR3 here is CASSLRGQGTTEAFF. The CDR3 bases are TGTGCCAGCAGCTTGAGGGGGCAGGGAACCACTGAAGCTTTCTTT.

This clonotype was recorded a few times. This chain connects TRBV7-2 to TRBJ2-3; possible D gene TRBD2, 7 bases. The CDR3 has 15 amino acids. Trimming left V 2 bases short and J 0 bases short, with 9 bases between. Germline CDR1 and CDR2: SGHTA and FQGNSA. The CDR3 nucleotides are TGTGCCAGCAGCTTAAAGGGGGGGAGCACAGATACGCAGTATTTT. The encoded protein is CASSLKGGSTDTQYF.

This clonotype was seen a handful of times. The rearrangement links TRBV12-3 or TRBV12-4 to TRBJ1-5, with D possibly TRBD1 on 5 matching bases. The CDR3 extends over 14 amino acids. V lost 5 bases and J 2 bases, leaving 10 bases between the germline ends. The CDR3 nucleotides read TGTGCCAGCAGTCTACAGGTTGGCAATCAGCCCCAGCATTTT. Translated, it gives CASSLQVGNQPQHF.

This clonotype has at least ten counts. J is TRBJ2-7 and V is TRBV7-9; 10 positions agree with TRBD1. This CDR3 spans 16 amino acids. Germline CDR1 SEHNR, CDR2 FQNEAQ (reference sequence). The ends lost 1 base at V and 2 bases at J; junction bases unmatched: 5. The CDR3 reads CASSLVLGQGTYEQYF. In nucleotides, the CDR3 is TGTGCCAGCAGCTTAGTGCTGGGACAGGGGACCTACGAGCAGTACTTC.

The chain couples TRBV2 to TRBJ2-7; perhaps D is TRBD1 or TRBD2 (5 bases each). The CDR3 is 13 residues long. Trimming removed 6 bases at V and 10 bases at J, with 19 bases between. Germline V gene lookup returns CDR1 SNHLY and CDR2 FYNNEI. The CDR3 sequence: CASRDGTHFLQYF. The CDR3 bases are TGTGCCAGCAGAGACGGGACCCATTTTCTCCAGTACTTC. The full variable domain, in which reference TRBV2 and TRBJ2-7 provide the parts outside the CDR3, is EPEVTQTPSHQVTQMGQEVILRCVPISNHLYFYWYRQILGQKVEFLVSFYNNEISEKSEIFDDQFSVERPDGSNFTLKIRSTKLEDSAMYFCASRDGTHFLQYFGPGTRLTVT.

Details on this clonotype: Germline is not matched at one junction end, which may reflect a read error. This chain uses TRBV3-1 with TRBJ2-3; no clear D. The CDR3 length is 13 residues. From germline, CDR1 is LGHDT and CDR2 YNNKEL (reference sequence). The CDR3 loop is CVSSQDLTYTQYF. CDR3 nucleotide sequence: TGTGTCAGCAGCCAAGATCTCACATATACGCAGTATTTT.

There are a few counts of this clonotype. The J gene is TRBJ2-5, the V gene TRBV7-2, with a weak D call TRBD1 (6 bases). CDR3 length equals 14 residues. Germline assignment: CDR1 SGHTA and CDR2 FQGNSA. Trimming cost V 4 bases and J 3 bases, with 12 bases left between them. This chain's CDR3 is CASSSQTGKETQYF. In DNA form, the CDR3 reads TGTGCCAGCAGCTCCCAGACAGGAAAAGAGACCCAGTACTTC.

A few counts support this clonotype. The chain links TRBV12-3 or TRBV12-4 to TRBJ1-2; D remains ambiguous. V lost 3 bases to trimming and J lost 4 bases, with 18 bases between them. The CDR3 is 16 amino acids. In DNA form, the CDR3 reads TGTGCCAGCAGTTTTAGTAAGATTCGAGGGATCTATGGCTACACCTTC. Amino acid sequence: CASSFSKIRGIYGYTF.

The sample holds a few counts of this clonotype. The CDR3 reads CASSSQSYNEQFF. The CDR3 DNA reads TGTGCCAGCAGCTCTCAAAGCTACAATGAGCAGTTCTTC. This chain joins TRBV9 and TRBJ2-1; the D is unclear. The CDR3 has 13 amino acids. The V end was cut by 4 bases, the J end by 3 bases, with 8 bases between. The germline V gene encodes CDR1 SGDLS and CDR2 YYNGEE. Based on the CDR3 plus reference TRBV9 and TRBJ2-1, the full variable domain is DSGVTQTPKHLITATGQRVTLRCSPRSGDLSVYWYQQSLDQGLQFLIQYYNGEERAKGNILERFSAQQFPDLHSELNLSSLELGDSALYFCASSSQSYNEQFFGPGTRLTVL.